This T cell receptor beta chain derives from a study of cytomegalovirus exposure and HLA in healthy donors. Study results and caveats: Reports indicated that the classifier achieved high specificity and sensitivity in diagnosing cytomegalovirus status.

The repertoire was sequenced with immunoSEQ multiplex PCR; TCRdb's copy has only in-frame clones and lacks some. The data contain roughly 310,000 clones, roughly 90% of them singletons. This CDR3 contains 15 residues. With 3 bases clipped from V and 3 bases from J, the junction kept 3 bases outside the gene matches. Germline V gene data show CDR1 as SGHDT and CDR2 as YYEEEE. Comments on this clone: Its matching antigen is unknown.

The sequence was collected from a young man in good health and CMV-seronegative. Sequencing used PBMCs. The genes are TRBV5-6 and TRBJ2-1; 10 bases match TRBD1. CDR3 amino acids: CASSWGTGVYNEQFF. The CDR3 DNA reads TGTGCCAGCAGCTGGGGGACAGGGGTCTACAATGAGCAGTTCTTC.